A single sample is the source of the 26 T cell receptor beta chains below, sequenced in a study of cytomegalovirus exposure and HLA in healthy donors. The primer mix had 60 Vbeta and 13 Jbeta primers. TCRdb keeps only in-frame clones here, not all; method: immunoSEQ multiplex PCR. The sample has about 110,000 clones; around 71% are singletons. Sequencing input: PBMCs. The receptors stem from a boy between 10 and 17 years old in good health and CMV-seronegative.

This clone was counted a few times. V is TRBV27 and J is TRBJ2-1, with TRBD2 matching over 9 bases. V gave up 5 bases and J gave up 4 bases; unmatched junction bases: 6. The germline V gene has CDR1 MNHEY and CDR2 SMNVEV (reference sequence). The CDR3 is 15 residues long. The CDR3 spells CASSGAGGLYNEQFF. The CDR3 DNA reads as TGTGCCAGCAGTGGAGCGGGGGGCCTTTACAATGAGCAGTTCTTC.

As to this clone: The sample holds other DNA sequences that translate to the same CDR3. The V and J genes are TRBV5-1 and TRBJ1-1; TRBD1 matches at 10 bases. V lost 2 bases, J lost 4 bases, and 11 bases stayed unmatched. The CDR3 spans 17 residues. Germline V lookup: CDR1 SGHRS, CDR2 YFSETQ. This CDR3 is CASSLALTRDRGTEAFF. CDR3 DNA sequence: TGCGCCAGCAGCTTAGCACTTACTCGGGACAGGGGCACTGAAGCTTTCTTT.

CDR3 sequence reads: CASSLGSPRETQYF. The DNA of the CDR3 is TGTGCCAGCAGCTTAGGCAGTCCGAGGGAGACCCAGTACTTC. The chain couples TRBV7-2 to TRBJ2-5; D unresolved. Looked up from germline, CDR1 is SGHTA and CDR2 is FQGNSA. There are 14 residues in the CDR3. With 1 base removed from V and 5 bases from J, the gap between germline ends came to 11 bases.

This clone was seen once. This same CDR3 is encoded by further DNA sequences in the sample. The V call is TRBV4-1, the J call TRBJ1-1; tentative D call: TRBD1 (5 bases). CDR1 and CDR2 (germline): MGHRA, YSYEKL. Trimming pared 2 bases from V and 1 base from J, leaving 8 bases between. This CDR3 region has 14 residues. The CDR3: CASSQPTENTEAFF. The DNA for the CDR3 is TGCGCCAGCAGCCAACCGACAGAGAACACTGAAGCTTTCTTT.

This chain connects TRBV10-3 to TRBJ2-7, with 9 bases that match TRBD1. Trimming at V came to 2 bases and at J to 7 bases, leaving 6 bases not matched to a gene. Germline V gene data show CDR1 as ENHRY and CDR2 as SYGVKD. CDR3 length: 14 residues. CDR3 protein: CAISEGQGRGEQYF. For the CDR3, the DNA is TGTGCCATCAGTGAGGGACAGGGGCGCGGAGAGCAGTACTTC.

This clone has only a few counts. V and J are TRBV29-1 and TRBJ1-1, with 11 bases identical to TRBD1. Germline assignment: CDR1 SQVTM and CDR2 ANQGSEA. This CDR3 spans 15 amino acids. The J segment lost 4 bases and the V segment lost 3 bases, leaving 7 bases of the junction unmatched. The CDR3 here is CSVDGTGGSGTEAFF. CDR3 bases: TGCAGCGTTGACGGGACAGGGGGGTCTGGCACTGAAGCTTTCTTT.

The chain uses TRBV6-5 and TRBJ2-1; D is perhaps TRBD2 (6 bases). Trimming left V 6 bases short and J 5 bases short, with 17 bases between. This CDR3 spans 15 amino acids. Germline CDR1 reads MNHEY; CDR2 reads SVGAGI. The CDR3 is CASSRGTSADNEQFF. The DNA of the CDR3 is TGTGCCAGCAGCCGCGGGACTTCCGCTGACAATGAGCAGTTCTTC.

The chain couples TRBV28 to TRBJ1-2; 8 positions match TRBD1. Losses at the gene ends were 6 bases for V and 10 bases for J; bases not matched to a gene: 4. Germline V gene sequence: CDR1 MDHEN, CDR2 SYDVKM. This CDR3 comprises 11 residues. Here the CDR3 reads CASSPTGAYTF. CDR3 DNA: TGTGCCAGCAGCCCGACAGGGGCCTACACCTTC.

This chain uses TRBV6-5 with TRBJ2-1, with unresolved D. CDR1 MNHEY and CDR2 SVGAGI come from the germline V gene. This CDR3 is built from 15 residues. V lost 0 bases and J lost 0, with 6 bases in between. CDR3 nucleotide sequence: TGTGCCAGCAGTTACTCCGTATCCTCCTACAATGAGCAGTTCTTC. Translation gives CASSYSVSSYNEQFF.

This clone was observed a few times. The rearrangement uses TRBV10-3 and TRBJ2-2; TRBD1 matches at 7 bases. V shed 4 bases, J shed 3 bases, and the junction held 2 bases outside the gene matches. Germline V lookup: CDR1 ENHRY, CDR2 SYGVKD. The CDR3 contains 14 residues. CDR3 nucleotide sequence: TGTGCCATCAGTGGAGACAGGGACACCGGGGAGCTGTTTTTT. It is translated as CAISGDRDTGELFF.

This sequence joins TRBV4-3 and TRBJ2-1; tentatively, D is TRBD2 (6 bases). The CDR3 totals 16 residues. V was cut by 0 bases and J by 0 bases, with 9 bases left in between. CDR1 is LGHNA, CDR2 YSLEER, per germline. The CDR3 reads CASSQDRGTSYNEQFF. The CDR3 DNA sequence: TGCGCCAGCAGCCAAGATCGGGGGACCTCCTACAATGAGCAGTTCTTC.

The V call is TRBV9, the J call TRBJ2-7; 7 bases align to TRBD1. Germline lookup yields CDR1 SGDLS and CDR2 YYNGEE. Germline trimming cut 2 bases from V and 2 bases from J; bases unmatched to any gene: 7. The CDR3 is 15 residues long. CDR3 in amino acids: CASSVSGGTTYEQYF. CDR3 in DNA: TGTGCCAGCAGCGTCTCAGGGGGAACGACCTACGAGCAGTACTTC.

The chain is built from TRBV11-2 and TRBJ1-4; D is undetermined. Germline loops: CDR1 SGHAT, CDR2 FQNNGV. The CDR3 runs to 17 residues. V dropped 5 bases and J dropped 7 bases, with 23 bases sitting between them. The CDR3 DNA is TGTGCCAGCAGCCAACAACCCTCGGGAACCCGTAGTGAAAAACTGTTTTTT. Encoded protein: CASSQQPSGTRSEKLFF.

CDR3 coding DNA: TGTGCCAGCACCTCTGCGTGGGGGGGACAAGAGACCCAGTACTTC. This translates into CASTSAWGGQETQYF. The chain carries TRBV28 and TRBJ2-5; 7 bases match TRBD2. V dropped 7 bases and J dropped 2; count of bases not matched to a gene: 10. Germline V lookup: CDR1 MDHEN, CDR2 SYDVKM. This CDR3 contains 15 residues.

V gene TRBV5-1 combines with J gene TRBJ2-4, with D possibly matching TRBD2 (6 bases). The germline gives CDR1 SGHRS, CDR2 YFSETQ. The CDR3 loop spans 15 amino acids. Deletions cut 3 bases from V and 0 bases from J, with 10 bases between. CDR3 sequence: CASSSVAEAKNIQYF. CDR3 DNA sequence: TGCGCCAGCAGCTCCGTAGCGGAAGCCAAAAACATTCAGTACTTC.

This clone was counted a few times. The rearrangement links TRBV25-1 to TRBJ1-5; perhaps TRBD1 as D (5 bases). Germline V gives CDR1 MGHDK, CDR2 SYGVNS. The CDR3 consists of 13 residues. With 8 bases removed from V and 1 base from J, the gap between germline ends came to 9 bases. The CDR3 spells CASGRGSNQPQHF. The CDR3 DNA reads as TGTGCCAGCGGGCGGGGGAGCAATCAGCCCCAGCATTTT.

The CDR3 loop is CASSLREPSANSPLHF. For the CDR3, the DNA is TGTGCCAGCAGCTTACGGGAACCGTCCGCGAATTCACCCCTCCACTTT. The V gene is TRBV7-2, the J gene TRBJ1-6; D gene unclear. The CDR3 has 16 residues. V lost 2 bases, J lost 7 bases, and 15 bases lay in between. Germline CDR1 is SGHTA and CDR2 is FQGNSA.

This clone was detected only a few times. The chain couples TRBV5-1 to TRBJ2-7, with TRBD2 identical over 9 bases. From germline, CDR1 is SGHRS and CDR2 YFSETQ. V gave up 4 bases and J gave up 3 bases; unmatched junction bases: 8. The CDR3 sequence is 15 residues long. The CDR3 DNA follows: TGCGCCAGCAGCCCCCTAGCGGGACCCTTCTACGAGCAGTACTTC. This sequence encodes CASSPLAGPFYEQYF.

The V and J genes are TRBV27 and TRBJ2-3; tentatively, D is TRBD2 (5 bases). Germline lookup yields CDR1 MNHEY and CDR2 SMNVEV (reference sequence). The V gene lost 5 bases and the J gene lost 5 bases, with 5 bases spanning the gap. The CDR3 extends over 11 amino acids. The DNA of the CDR3 is TGTGCCAGCAGTCGGGAAGATACGCAGTATTTT. It is translated as CASSREDTQYF.

This clone was seen only a few times. The chain recombines TRBV30 with TRBJ1-5; D uncertain. The germline CDR1 and CDR2 sequences are GTSNPN and SVGIG (reference sequence). CDR3 length equals 14 residues. The V end was cut by 2 bases, the J end by 4 bases, with 12 bases between. The CDR3 protein is CAWSSSFLNQPQHF. The CDR3 DNA is TGTGCCTGGAGTTCATCATTCCTAAATCAGCCCCAGCATTTT.

Only a few counts were recorded for this clone. The chain joins TRBV7-8 to TRBJ1-2; maybe TRBD1 (6 bases). The length of the CDR3 is 13 residues. The V and J ends lost 5 bases and 8 bases respectively, with 15 bases between them. CDR1 is SGHVS, CDR2 FQNEAQ, per germline. Here the CDR3 reads CASSARGAGGYTF. The CDR3 coding sequence is TGTGCCAGCAGCGCTCGGGGGGCAGGCGGCTACACCTTC.

In its sample, this clone was seen a few times. The CDR3 nucleotides are TGTGCCAGCAGTTTACCCCAGACAGGGGGGGAGCAGTACTTC. It yields the protein CASSLPQTGGEQYF. V and J are TRBV28 and TRBJ2-7; TRBD1 aligns across 9 bases. From germline, CDR1 is MDHEN and CDR2 SYDVKM. The CDR3 has 14 amino acids. With 2 bases clipped from V and 7 bases from J, the junction kept 6 bases outside the gene matches. Supplemented by reference TRBV28 and TRBJ2-7, the full variable domain reads DVKVTQSSRYLVKRTGEKVFLECVQDMDHENMFWYRQDPGLGLRLIYFSYDVKMKEKGDIPEGYSVSREKKERFSLILESASTNQTSMYLCASSLPQTGGEQYFGPGTRLTVT.

The chain joins TRBV30 to TRBJ1-2, with TRBD1 identical over 9 bases. This CDR3 region has 14 residues. The V and J ends lost 3 bases and 8 bases, in that order; junction bases with no gene match: 10. Germline-derived CDR1 and CDR2 are GTSNPN and SVGIG (reference sequence). DNA of the CDR3: TGTGCCTGGAGGTTAACAGGGGGCGCTTCGGGCTACACCTTC. This encodes CAWRLTGGASGYTF.

The table lists this clone with a count of one. This rearrangement joins TRBV10-3 to TRBJ2-1; 8 nucleotides match TRBD2. V lost 10 bases and J lost 7; bases outside the gene matches: 12. The germline V gene has CDR1 ENHRY and CDR2 SYGVKD. CDR3 size: 14 residues. The CDR3 here is CATLRAGGVNEQFF. As DNA, the CDR3 is TGTGCCACCCTCCGTGCGGGAGGTGTGAATGAGCAGTTCTTC.

This sequence joins TRBV19 and TRBJ1-2; the D gene is possibly TRBD1 (5 bases). Trimming shortened V by 3 bases and J by 0 bases, and 14 bases separated the two germline ends. Germline V gives CDR1 LNHDA, CDR2 SQIVND (reference sequence). CDR3 length: 16 residues. DNA for the CDR3: TGTGCCAGTAGTATTAGGCAGGACACACCTAACTATGGCTACACCTTC. It specifies CASSIRQDTPNYGYTF.

This rearrangement joins TRBV18 to TRBJ2-7, with 7 bases identical to TRBD2. The CDR3 covers 14 residues. Trimming took 3 bases from V and 5 from J; bases not matched to a gene: 7. Germline V gene lookup returns CDR1 KGHSH and CDR2 LQKENI. The CDR3 DNA follows: TGTGCCAGCTCACCGGCGGGGAGGGGTGACGAGCAGTACTTC. It encodes CASSPAGRGDEQYF.